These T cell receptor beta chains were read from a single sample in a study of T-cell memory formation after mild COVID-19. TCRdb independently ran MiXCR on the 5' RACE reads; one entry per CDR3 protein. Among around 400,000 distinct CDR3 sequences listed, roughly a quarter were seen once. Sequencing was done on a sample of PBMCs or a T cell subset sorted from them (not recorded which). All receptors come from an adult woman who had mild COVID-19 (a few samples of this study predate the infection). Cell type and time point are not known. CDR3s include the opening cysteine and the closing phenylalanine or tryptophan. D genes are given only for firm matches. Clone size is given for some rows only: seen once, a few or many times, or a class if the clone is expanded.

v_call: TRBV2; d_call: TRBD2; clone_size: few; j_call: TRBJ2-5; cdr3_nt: TGTGCCAGCGGATTAGGACTAGGCCCAGAGACCCAGTACTTC; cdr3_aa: CASGLGLGPETQYF
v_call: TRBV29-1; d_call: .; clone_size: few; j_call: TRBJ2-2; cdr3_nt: TGCAGCGTCCTTCGGATGGACACCGGGGAGCTGTTTTTT; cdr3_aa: CSVLRMDTGELFF
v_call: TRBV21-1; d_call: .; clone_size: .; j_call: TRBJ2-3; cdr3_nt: TGTGCCAGCAGCTATCAACCTAAACAGGGGACGAAATCTAGCACAGATACGCAGTATTTT; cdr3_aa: CASSYQPKQGTKSSTDTQYF
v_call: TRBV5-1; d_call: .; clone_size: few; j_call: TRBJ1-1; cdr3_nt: TGCGCCAGCAGCTTGGGTTCGAGCTCTGTGGAAGCTTTCTTT; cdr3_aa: CASSLGSSSVEAFF
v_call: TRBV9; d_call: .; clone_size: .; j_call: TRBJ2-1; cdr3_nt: TGTGCCAGCAGCGTAGCTGGCAGGGTCAATGAGCAGTTCTTC; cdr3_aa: CASSVAGRVNEQFF
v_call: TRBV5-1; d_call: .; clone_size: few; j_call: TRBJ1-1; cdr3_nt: TGCGCCAGCAGCTTGGATTGGCTGGGAACTGAAGCTTTCTTT; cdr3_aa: CASSLDWLGTEAFF
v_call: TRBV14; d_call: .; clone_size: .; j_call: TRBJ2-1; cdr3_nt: TGTGCCAGCAGCCAAGCACCAGGTACTGAGCAGTTCTTC; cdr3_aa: CASSQAPGTEQFF
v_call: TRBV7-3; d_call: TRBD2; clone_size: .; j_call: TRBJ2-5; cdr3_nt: TGTGCCAGCAGCTACGGGGGGGCCGGGGAGACCCAGTACTTC; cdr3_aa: CASSYGGAGETQYF
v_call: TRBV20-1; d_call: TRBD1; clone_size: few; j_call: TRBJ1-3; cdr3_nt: TGCAGTGCTACATACAGGGGGTGGGCAGTTGGAAACACCATATATTTT; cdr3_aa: CSATYRGWAVGNTIYF
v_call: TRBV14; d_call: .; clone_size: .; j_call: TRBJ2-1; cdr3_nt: TGTGCCAGCAGCCCGTGGACGGACTACAATGAGCAGTTCTTC; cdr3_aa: CASSPWTDYNEQFF
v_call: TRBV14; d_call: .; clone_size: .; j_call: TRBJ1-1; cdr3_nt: TGTGCCAGCAGCCGATTCACTGAAGCTTTCTTT; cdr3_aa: CASSRFTEAFF
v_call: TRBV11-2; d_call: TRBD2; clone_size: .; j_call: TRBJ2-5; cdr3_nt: TGTGCCAGCAGCCAGGCGGGGCGGGAGCGACGCGAGACCCAGTACTTC; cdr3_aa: CASSQAGRERRETQYF
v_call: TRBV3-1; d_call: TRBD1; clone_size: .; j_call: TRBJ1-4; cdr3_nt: TGTGCCAGCACCCACAGGGGAGGGGAAAAACTGTTTTTT; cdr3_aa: CASTHRGGEKLFF
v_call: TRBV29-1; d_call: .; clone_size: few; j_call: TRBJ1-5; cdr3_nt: TGCAGCGTTACTCTCAGGGGCGGAGTGAACAATCAGCCCCAGCATTTT; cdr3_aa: CSVTLRGGVNNQPQHF
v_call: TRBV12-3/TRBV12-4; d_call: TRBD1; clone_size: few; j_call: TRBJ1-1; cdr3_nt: TGTGCCAGCAGTTCTTCAGGATGGCAGGGGGAGACTGAAGCTTTCTTT; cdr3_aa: CASSSSGWQGETEAFF
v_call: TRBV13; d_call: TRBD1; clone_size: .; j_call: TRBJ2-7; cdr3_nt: TGTGCCAGCAGCCCCCCGGGACAGGAAGTCTACGAGCAGTACTTC; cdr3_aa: CASSPPGQEVYEQYF
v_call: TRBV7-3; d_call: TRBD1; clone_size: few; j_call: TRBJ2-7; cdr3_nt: TGTGCCAGCTCTGGACAGGGAGATCCCTACGAGCAGTACTTC; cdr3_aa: CASSGQGDPYEQYF
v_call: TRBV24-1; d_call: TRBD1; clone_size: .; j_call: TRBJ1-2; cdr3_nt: TGTGCCACCAGTGATAAAAAATCGACAGGGGGCGGTTATGGCTACACCTTC; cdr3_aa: CATSDKKSTGGGYGYTF
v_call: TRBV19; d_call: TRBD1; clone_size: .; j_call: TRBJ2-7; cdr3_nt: TGTGCCAGTAGTTCGACCGGGACAGGGCTCGAGGAGCAGTACTTC; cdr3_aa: CASSSTGTGLEEQYF
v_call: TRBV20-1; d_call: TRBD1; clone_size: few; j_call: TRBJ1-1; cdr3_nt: TGCAGTGCTCAGAGCCAGGGGGACACTGAAGCTTTCTTT; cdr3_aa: CSAQSQGDTEAFF
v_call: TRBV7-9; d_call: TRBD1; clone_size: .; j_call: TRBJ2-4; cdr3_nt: TGTGCCAGCAGCCAGGGACAGACCAAAAACATTCAGTACTTC; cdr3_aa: CASSQGQTKNIQYF
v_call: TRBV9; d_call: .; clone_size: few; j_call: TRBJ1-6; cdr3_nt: TGTGCCAGCAGCGTTGGACAGACTAATTCACCCCTCCACTTT; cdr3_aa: CASSVGQTNSPLHF
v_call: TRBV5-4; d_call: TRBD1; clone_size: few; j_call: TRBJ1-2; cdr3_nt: TGTGCCAGCAGCCCGGGACAGGGGGCGAGAGGCTACACCTTC; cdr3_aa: CASSPGQGARGYTF
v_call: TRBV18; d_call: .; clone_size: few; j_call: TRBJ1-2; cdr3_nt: TGTGCCAGCTGGGGAGGCTATGGCTACACCTTC; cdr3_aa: CASWGGYGYTF
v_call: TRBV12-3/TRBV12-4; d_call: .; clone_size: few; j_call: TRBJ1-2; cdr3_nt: TGTGCCAGCAGTTTATTGAACAGGGCTTACCTCTATGGCTACACCTTC; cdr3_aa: CASSLLNRAYLYGYTF
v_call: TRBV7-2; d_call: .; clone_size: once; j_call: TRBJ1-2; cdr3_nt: TGTGCCAGCAGCTTAAGGCGGGGCCAGGGAGGCTACACCTTC; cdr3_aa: CASSLRRGQGGYTF
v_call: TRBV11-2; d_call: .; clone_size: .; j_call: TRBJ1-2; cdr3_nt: TGTGCCAGCAGCTTCAGTAGGGGGGCAGCCGAAACTAACTATGGCTACACCTTC; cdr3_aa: CASSFSRGAAETNYGYTF
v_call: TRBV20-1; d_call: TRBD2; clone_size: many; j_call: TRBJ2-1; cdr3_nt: TGCAGTGCTAGAGAGGCTAGCGGGAGGGCCTACAATGAGCAGTTCTTC; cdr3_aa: CSAREASGRAYNEQFF
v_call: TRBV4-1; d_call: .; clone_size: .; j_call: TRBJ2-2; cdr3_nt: TGCGCCAGCAGCCAAGTAGGAGGGGGCAAGAACACCGGGGAGCTGTTTTTT; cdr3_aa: CASSQVGGGKNTGELFF
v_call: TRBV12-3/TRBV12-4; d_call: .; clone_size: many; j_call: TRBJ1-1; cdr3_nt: TGTGCCAGCAGTTTGGTAGAGAACACTGAAGCTTTCTTT; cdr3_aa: CASSLVENTEAFF
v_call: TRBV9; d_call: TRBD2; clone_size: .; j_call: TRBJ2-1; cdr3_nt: TGTGCCAGCAGCGTAGCAGCGGGAGAGCAGTTCTTC; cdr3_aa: CASSVAAGEQFF
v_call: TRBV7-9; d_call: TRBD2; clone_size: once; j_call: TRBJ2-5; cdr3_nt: TGTGCCAGCAGCCCCGGGACTAGGTCTCAAGAGACCCAGTACTTC; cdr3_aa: CASSPGTRSQETQYF
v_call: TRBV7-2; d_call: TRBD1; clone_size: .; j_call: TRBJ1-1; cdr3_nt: TGTGCCAGCACCCCCCCGGGACAGGTGGCCACTGAAGCTTTCTTT; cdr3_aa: CASTPPGQVATEAFF
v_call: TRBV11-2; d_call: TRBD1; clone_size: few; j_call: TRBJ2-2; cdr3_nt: TGTGCCAGCAGCTACCAATGGGGACAGGCGAACACCGGGGAGCTGTTTTTT; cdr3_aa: CASSYQWGQANTGELFF
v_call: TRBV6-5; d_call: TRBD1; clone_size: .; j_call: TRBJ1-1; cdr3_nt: TGTGCCAGCAGTTACCCAGGGGGGACTGAAGCTTTCTTT; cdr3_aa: CASSYPGGTEAFF